These 20 T cell receptor beta chains originate from one sample sequenced in a study of radiotherapy plus CTLA-4 blockade in lung cancer (dated by TCRdb to 2017 to 2018). Library prep was done by the immunoSEQ multiplex PCR assay. The immuneACCESS repertoire file appears here via TCRdb, limited to in-frame rearrangements. These files lack a portion of the clones; in checked studies, under half of the deficit traces to unresolved V genes, and the cause of the others is not known. This sample comprises fewer than 45,000 clones, around 85% of them detected only once. The biggest ten clones account for approximately 6% of the sample. Sequences were derived from peripheral blood, sampled from a patient treated with radiotherapy plus ipilimumab. The receptor set was obtained from a human donor with non-small cell lung cancer who had stable disease on radiotherapy plus ipilimumab.

This rearrangement joins TRBV27 to TRBJ2-1; 8 positions agree with TRBD2. CDR3 length: 17 residues. V was pared by 6 bases and J by 5 bases, with 15 bases of the junction left unmatched. Germline lookup yields CDR1 MNHEY and CDR2 SMNVEV (reference sequence). DNA for the CDR3: TGTGCCAGCAGAGTCTCAAGGGGTAGCGGGGTGAACAATGAGCAGTTCTTC. Protein sequence: CASRVSRGSGVNNEQFF.

This clone was picked up one time. V usage is TRBV7-9 and J usage is TRBJ2-3; 7 nucleotides line up with TRBD2. V gave up 5 bases and J gave up 2 bases; unmatched junction bases: 10. The V gene's germline CDR1 is SEHNR and CDR2 FQNEAQ (reference sequence). The CDR3 length is 16 residues. The CDR3 region has the DNA TGTGCCAGCAGCGGGAGGCCAGCGGGATTCACAGATACGCAGTATTTT. Encoded protein: CASSGRPAGFTDTQYF. The whole variable domain, remainder taken from reference TRBV7-9 and TRBJ2-3, is DTGVSQNPRHKITKRGQNVTFRCDPISEHNRLYWYRQTLGQGPEFLTYFQNEAQLEKSRLLSDRFSAERPKGSFSTLEIQRTEQGDSAMYLCASSGRPAGFTDTQYFGPGTRLTVL.

This sequence joins TRBV10-1 and TRBJ1-1, with D possibly matching TRBD1 (5 bases). V was cut by 6 bases and J by 3 bases, with 11 bases left in between. CDR3 length: 13 residues. Germline V gene sequence: CDR1 WNHNN, CDR2 SYGVQD (reference sequence). Written as DNA, the CDR3 is TGCGCCAGCAGGGACGTGGGGCACACTGAAGCTTTCTTT. It encodes CASRDVGHTEAFF.

The rearrangement joins TRBV2 to TRBJ2-7; 10 bases fit TRBD1. Germline CDR1 SNHLY, CDR2 FYNNEI. V gave up 3 bases and J gave up 6 bases; unmatched junction bases: 5. The CDR3 has 14 residues. Here the CDR3 reads CASSDRTGGGEQYF. CDR3 coding DNA: TGTGCCAGCAGTGACCGGACAGGGGGGGGCGAGCAGTACTTC.

This CDR3 is CASSVVEGVGGNPYNEQFF. As DNA, the CDR3 is TGTGCCAGCAGCGTAGTGGAAGGTGTAGGGGGTAACCCCTACAATGAGCAGTTCTTC. V gene TRBV9 combines with J gene TRBJ2-1; D is perhaps TRBD1 (6 bases). The CDR3 length is 19 residues. From germline, CDR1 is SGDLS and CDR2 YYNGEE. The germline V and J ends were trimmed by 0 bases and 2 bases, with 21 bases remaining between them.

The CDR3 sequence is CASSRGTGGGYTF. In DNA form, the CDR3 reads TGTGCCAGCAGCCGTGGGACAGGGGGTGGCTACACCTTC. The chain uses TRBV14 and TRBJ1-2; 11 positions agree with TRBD1. The V gene's germline CDR1 is SGHDN and CDR2 FVKESK. The CDR3 totals 13 residues. V was pared by 4 bases and J by 7 bases, with 2 bases of the junction left unmatched.

The rearrangement joins TRBV9 to TRBJ2-1, with 8 bases that match TRBD2. CDR1 and CDR2 (germline): SGDLS, YYNGEE. This CDR3 is built from 18 residues. V was clipped by 0 bases and J by 4 bases; unmatched bases: 12. The CDR3 region has the DNA TGTGCCAGCAGCGTAGAGGGGGGTGGTACTAGCGGATACAATGAGCAGTTCTTC. This translates into CASSVEGGGTSGYNEQFF. Complete variable domain (other parts from reference TRBV9 and TRBJ2-1): DSGVTQTPKHLITATGQRVTLRCSPRSGDLSVYWYQQSLDQGLQFLIQYYNGEERAKGNILERFSAQQFPDLHSELNLSSLELGDSALYFCASSVEGGGTSGYNEQFFGPGTRLTVL.

The chain couples TRBV2 to TRBJ2-1; D is possibly TRBD1 (5 bases). CDR1 and CDR2 (germline): SNHLY, FYNNEI. The CDR3 loop spans 15 amino acids. Trimming took 1 base from V and 7 from J, leaving 14 bases between them. CDR3 residues: CASSEGQGLRNEQFF. As DNA, the CDR3 is TGTGCCAGCAGTGAAGGGCAGGGTCTGAGGAATGAGCAGTTCTTC. The full variable domain, completed using reference TRBV2 and TRBJ2-1, is EPEVTQTPSHQVTQMGQEVILRCVPISNHLYFYWYRQILGQKVEFLVSFYNNEISEKSEIFDDQFSVERPDGSNFTLKIRSTKLEDSAMYFCASSEGQGLRNEQFFGPGTRLTVL.

In DNA, the CDR3 is TGTGCCAGCACCCTGGGACAGGGGGCGAAAAACATTCAGTACTTC. This translates into CASTLGQGAKNIQYF. The V gene is TRBV6-1, the J gene TRBJ2-4, with 12 bases that match TRBD1. From germline, CDR1 is MNHNS and CDR2 SASEGT. Germline trimming cut 7 bases from V and 4 bases from J; bases unmatched to any gene: 5. The CDR3 contains 15 residues.

CDR3 DNA: TGTGCCAGCAGCCAAGATACCCCGGGGTCTGGAAACACCATATATTTT. Its protein is CASSQDTPGSGNTIYF. V and J are TRBV4-2 and TRBJ1-3; D is uncertain. The germline gives CDR1 LGHNA, CDR2 YNFKEQ. This CDR3 is built from 16 residues. The V gene lost 0 bases and the J gene lost 1 base, with 10 bases spanning the gap.

The J gene is TRBJ2-5, the V gene TRBV11-2; D is possibly TRBD1 (5 bases). The DNA end is a closer match to TRBJ2-7, so the J assignment may be wrong. Germline values: CDR1 SGHAT, CDR2 FQNNGV. The CDR3 runs 13 residues. The CDR3 DNA is TGTGCCAGCGGCGTAGGTGACAGCTACGAGCAGTACTTC. It yields the protein CASGVGDSYEQYF.

This rearrangement joins TRBV15 to TRBJ2-1; 8 nucleotides align to TRBD2. CDR1 is LNHNV and CDR2 is YYDKDF in the germline V gene (reference sequence). The CDR3 is 17 amino acids. The junction had 8 bases not matched to a gene; V was cut back by 0 bases and J by 4 bases. DNA for the CDR3: TGTGCCACCAGCAGAGATTTGGCTAGCGGGTATTACAATGAGCAGTTCTTC. Its translation is CATSRDLASGYYNEQFF.

The chain links TRBV27 to TRBJ2-2; the match to TRBD2 covers 8 bases. The germline gives CDR1 MNHEY, CDR2 SMNVEV (reference sequence). This CDR3 is built from 16 residues. V lost 4 bases and J lost 6; bases outside the gene matches: 10. This CDR3 reads CASSSVGAGGAGELFF. Written as DNA, the CDR3 is TGTGCCAGCAGTTCCGTCGGGGCGGGAGGCGCCGGGGAGCTGTTTTTT.

The chain combines TRBV7-9 with TRBJ2-7, with a weak D call TRBD1 (6 bases). Germline CDR1 reads SEHNR; CDR2 reads FQNEAQ (reference sequence). V was cut by 1 base and J by 4 bases, with 11 bases left in between. CDR3 length: 14 amino acids. Here the CDR3 DNA reads TGTGCCAGCAGCTTAGACCAGGGGAGTTACGAGCAGTACTTC. This encodes CASSLDQGSYEQYF.

The V call is TRBV7-8, the J call TRBJ2-1; 8 nucleotides line up with TRBD2. Germline CDR1 reads SGHVS; CDR2 reads FQNEAQ. The CDR3 is 14 residues long. Trimming removed 1 base from V and 9 bases from J; junction bases left unmatched: 5. DNA for the CDR3: TGTGCCAGCAGCTTAGAGAGCGGGAGACTTGAGCAGTTCTTC. Translating it yields CASSLESGRLEQFF.

The chain employs TRBV30 and TRBJ2-7; 9 nucleotides line up with TRBD2. CDR1 GTSNPN and CDR2 SVGIG come from the germline V gene (reference sequence). This CDR3 comprises 13 residues. Losses at the gene ends were 2 bases for V and 6 bases for J; bases not matched to a gene: 5. The CDR3 DNA sequence: TGTGCCTGGAGTCCCTCTAGCGGGATCGAGCAGTACTTC. Its protein is CAWSPSSGIEQYF.

This chain uses TRBV9 with TRBJ1-3, with TRBD1 as a possible D gene (6 bases). The germline V gene has CDR1 SGDLS and CDR2 YYNGEE. The CDR3 runs 15 residues. The V gene lost 0 bases and the J gene lost 4 bases, with 11 bases spanning the gap. CDR3 sequence reads: CASSVGGGPGNTIYF. Written as DNA, the CDR3 is TGTGCCAGCAGCGTAGGGGGGGGGCCAGGAAACACCATATATTTT.

Only one count was recorded for this clone. The gene calls are TRBV28 and TRBJ2-5; weak D call: TRBD2 (5 bases). Germline V gives CDR1 MDHEN, CDR2 SYDVKM. V lost 5 bases and J 5 bases, leaving 12 bases between the germline ends. This CDR3 region has 13 residues. The CDR3 spells CASSTRRGETQYF. As DNA, the CDR3 is TGTGCCAGCAGTACCCGGAGAGGGGAGACCCAGTACTTC.

The chain employs TRBV10-1 and TRBJ1-4; D remains ambiguous. The CDR3 covers 13 residues. Trimming took 2 bases from V and 7 from J, leaving 8 bases between them. Germline V CDR1 and CDR2: WNHNN, SYGVQD (reference sequence). CDR3 nucleotide sequence: TGCGCCAGCAGTGAGAGTCGGGGTGAAAAACTGTTTTTT. As protein: CASSESRGEKLFF.

The V and J genes are TRBV4-1 and TRBJ2-3, with 8 bases matching TRBD2. Germline values: CDR1 MGHRA, CDR2 YSYEKL. The ends lost 4 bases at V and 0 bases at J; junction bases unmatched: 9. The CDR3 runs to 17 residues. In DNA, the CDR3 is TGCGCCAGCAGCCTTTACCCGGGACTAGTGAGCACAGATACGCAGTATTTT. Translation gives CASSLYPGLVSTDTQYF.